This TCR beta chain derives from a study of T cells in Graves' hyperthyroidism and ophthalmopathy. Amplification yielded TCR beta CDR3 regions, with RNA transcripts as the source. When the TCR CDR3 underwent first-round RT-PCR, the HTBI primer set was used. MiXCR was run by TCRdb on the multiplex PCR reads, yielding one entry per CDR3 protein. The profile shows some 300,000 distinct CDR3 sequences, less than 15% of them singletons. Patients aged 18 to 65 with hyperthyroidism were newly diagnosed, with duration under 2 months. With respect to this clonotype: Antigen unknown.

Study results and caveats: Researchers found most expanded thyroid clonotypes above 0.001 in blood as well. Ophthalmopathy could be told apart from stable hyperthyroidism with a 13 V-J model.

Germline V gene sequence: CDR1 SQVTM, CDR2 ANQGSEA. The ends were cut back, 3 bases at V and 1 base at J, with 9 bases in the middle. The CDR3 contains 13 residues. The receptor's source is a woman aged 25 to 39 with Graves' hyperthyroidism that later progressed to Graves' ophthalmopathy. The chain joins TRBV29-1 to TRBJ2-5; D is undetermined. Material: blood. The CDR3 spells CSVDPSPQETQYF. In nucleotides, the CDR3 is TGCAGCGTTGACCCCTCTCCCCAAGAGACCCAGTACTTC.